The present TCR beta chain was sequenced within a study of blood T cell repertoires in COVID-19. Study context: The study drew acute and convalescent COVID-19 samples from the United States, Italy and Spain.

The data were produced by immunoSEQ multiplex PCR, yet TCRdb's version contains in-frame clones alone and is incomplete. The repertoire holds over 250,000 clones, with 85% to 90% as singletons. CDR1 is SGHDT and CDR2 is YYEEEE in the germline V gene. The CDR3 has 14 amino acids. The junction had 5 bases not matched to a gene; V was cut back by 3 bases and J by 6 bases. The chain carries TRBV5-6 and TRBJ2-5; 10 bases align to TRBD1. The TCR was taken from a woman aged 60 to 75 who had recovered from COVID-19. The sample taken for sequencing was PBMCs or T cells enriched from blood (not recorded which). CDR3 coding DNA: TGTGCCAGCAGCTCCCGGGACAGGGGTCAGACCCAGTACTTC. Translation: CASSSRDRGQTQYF.